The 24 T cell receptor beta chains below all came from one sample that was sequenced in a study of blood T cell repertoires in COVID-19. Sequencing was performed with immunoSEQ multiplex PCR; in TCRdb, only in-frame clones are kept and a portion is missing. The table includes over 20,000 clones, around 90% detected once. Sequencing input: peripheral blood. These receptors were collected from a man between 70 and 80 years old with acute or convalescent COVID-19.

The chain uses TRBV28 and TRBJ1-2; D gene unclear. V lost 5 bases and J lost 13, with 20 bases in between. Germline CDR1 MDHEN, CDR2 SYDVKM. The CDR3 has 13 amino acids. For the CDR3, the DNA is TGTGCCAGCAGTACTACTTCCGGGCCTCGGGGCACCTTC. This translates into CASSTTSGPRGTF.

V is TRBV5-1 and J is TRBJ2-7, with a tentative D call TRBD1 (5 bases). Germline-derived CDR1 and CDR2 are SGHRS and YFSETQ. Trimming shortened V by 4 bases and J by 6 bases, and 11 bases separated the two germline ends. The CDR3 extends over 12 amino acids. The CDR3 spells CASSPRGREQYF. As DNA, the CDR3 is TGCGCCAGCAGCCCAAGGGGTCGCGAGCAGTACTTC.

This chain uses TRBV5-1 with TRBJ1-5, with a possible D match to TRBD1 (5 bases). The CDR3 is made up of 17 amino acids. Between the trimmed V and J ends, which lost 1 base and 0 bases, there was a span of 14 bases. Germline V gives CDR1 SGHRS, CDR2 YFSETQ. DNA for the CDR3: TGCGCCAGCAGCTTGAATGGCGACAGATATAGCAATCAGCCCCAGCATTTT. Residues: CASSLNGDRYSNQPQHF.

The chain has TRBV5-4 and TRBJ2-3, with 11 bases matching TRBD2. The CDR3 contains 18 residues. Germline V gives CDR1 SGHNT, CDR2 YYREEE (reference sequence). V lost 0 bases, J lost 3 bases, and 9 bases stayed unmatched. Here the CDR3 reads CASSLEISGRGGTDTQYF. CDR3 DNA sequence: TGTGCCAGCAGCTTGGAAATTAGCGGGAGGGGCGGGACAGATACGCAGTATTTT.

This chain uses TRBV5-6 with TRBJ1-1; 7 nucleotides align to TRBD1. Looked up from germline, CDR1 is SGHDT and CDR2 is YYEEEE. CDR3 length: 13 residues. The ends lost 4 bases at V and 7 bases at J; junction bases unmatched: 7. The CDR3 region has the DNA TGTGCCAGCAGCAAGGCCCAGGGGGATGAAGCTTTCTTT. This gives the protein CASSKAQGDEAFF.

CDR3 sequence: CASSFGGGDSGYTF. CDR3 DNA: TGTGCCAGCAGTTTCGGAGGGGGGGACTCTGGCTACACCTTC. This chain connects TRBV2 to TRBJ1-2; D is perhaps TRBD1 (6 bases). The V end lost 5 bases, the J end lost 7 bases, and 17 bases lay between the germline ends. Germline loops: CDR1 SNHLY, CDR2 FYNNEI. The CDR3 contains 14 residues.

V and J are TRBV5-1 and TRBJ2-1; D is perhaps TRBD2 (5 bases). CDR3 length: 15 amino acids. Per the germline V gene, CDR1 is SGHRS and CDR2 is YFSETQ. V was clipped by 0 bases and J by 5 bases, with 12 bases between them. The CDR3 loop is CASSLGPSGDNEQFF. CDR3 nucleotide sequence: TGCGCCAGCAGCTTGGGGCCGAGCGGTGACAATGAGCAGTTCTTC.

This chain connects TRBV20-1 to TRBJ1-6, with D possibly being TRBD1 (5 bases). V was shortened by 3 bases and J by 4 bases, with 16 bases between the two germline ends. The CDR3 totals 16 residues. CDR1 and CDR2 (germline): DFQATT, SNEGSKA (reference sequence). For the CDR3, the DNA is TGCAGTGCTAGTATGGCGGGAGGGGAATATAATTCACCCCTCCACTTT. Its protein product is CSASMAGGEYNSPLHF.

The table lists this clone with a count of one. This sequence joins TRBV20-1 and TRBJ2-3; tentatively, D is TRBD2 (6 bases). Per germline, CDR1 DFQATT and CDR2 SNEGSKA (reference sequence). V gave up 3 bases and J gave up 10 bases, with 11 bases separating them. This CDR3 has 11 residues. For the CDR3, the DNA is TGCAGTGCTAGCCGACTAGAGCCGCAGTATTTT. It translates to CSASRLEPQYF.

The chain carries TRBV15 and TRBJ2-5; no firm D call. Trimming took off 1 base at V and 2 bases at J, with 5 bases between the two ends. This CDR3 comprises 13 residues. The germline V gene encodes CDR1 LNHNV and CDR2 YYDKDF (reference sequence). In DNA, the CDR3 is TGTGCCACCAGCAGAGCGGAGCAAGAGACCCAGTACTTC. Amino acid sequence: CATSRAEQETQYF.

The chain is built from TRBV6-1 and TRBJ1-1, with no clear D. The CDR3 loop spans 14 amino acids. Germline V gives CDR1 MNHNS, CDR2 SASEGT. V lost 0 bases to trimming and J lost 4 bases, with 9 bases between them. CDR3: CASSEARRSTEAFF. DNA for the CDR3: TGTGCCAGCAGTGAAGCGAGGAGAAGCACTGAAGCTTTCTTT.

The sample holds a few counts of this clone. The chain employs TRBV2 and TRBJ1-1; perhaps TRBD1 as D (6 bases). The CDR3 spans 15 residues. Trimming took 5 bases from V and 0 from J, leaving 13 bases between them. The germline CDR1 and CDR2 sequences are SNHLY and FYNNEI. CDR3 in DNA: TGTGCCAGCAGTCTATTAGGGACAATGAACACTGAAGCTTTCTTT. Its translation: CASSLLGTMNTEAFF.

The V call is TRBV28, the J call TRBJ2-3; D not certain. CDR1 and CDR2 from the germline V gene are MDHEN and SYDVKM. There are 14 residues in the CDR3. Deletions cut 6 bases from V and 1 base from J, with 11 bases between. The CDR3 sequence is CASSMTQGTDTQYF. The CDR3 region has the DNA TGTGCCAGCAGCATGACCCAGGGCACAGATACGCAGTATTTT.

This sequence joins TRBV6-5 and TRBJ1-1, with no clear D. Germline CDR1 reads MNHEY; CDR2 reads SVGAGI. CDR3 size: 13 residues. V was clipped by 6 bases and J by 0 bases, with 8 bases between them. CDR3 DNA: TGTGCCAGCAGCACTAGGATGAACACTGAAGCTTTCTTT. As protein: CASSTRMNTEAFF.

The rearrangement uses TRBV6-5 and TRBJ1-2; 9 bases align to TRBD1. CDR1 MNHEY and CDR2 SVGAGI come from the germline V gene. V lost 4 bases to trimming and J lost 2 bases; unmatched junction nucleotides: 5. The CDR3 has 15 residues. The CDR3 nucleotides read TGTGCCAGCAGTTTGGGACAGGGTGGGAACTATGGCTACACCTTC. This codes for CASSLGQGGNYGYTF.

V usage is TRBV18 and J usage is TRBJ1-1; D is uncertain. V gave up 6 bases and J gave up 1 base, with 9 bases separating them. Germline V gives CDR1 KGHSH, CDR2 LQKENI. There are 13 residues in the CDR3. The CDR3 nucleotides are TGTGCCAGCTCTGCACAGAAGAACACTGAAGCTTTCTTT. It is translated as CASSAQKNTEAFF.

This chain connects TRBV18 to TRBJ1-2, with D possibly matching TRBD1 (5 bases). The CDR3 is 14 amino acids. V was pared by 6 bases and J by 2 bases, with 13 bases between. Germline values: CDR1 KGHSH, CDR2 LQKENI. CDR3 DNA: TGTGCCAGCTCGGATTATCAGGGCAACTATGGCTACACCTTC. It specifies CASSDYQGNYGYTF.

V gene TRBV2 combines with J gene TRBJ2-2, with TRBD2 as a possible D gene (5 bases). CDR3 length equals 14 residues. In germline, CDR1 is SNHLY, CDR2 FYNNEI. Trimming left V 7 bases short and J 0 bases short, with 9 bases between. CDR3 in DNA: TGTGCCAGCACGGGAAGGGCGAACACCGGGGAGCTGTTTTTT. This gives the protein CASTGRANTGELFF.

CDR3 coding DNA: TGTGCCAGCAGCCCCGACAGGGCGAACACCGGGGAGCTGTTTTTT. Translating gives CASSPDRANTGELFF. The chain is built from TRBV11-1 and TRBJ2-2; 7 nucleotides line up with TRBD1. The CDR3 contains 15 residues. J lost 0 bases, V lost 5 bases, and 3 bases had no gene match. The germline CDR1 and CDR2 sequences are SGHAT and FQDESV (reference sequence).

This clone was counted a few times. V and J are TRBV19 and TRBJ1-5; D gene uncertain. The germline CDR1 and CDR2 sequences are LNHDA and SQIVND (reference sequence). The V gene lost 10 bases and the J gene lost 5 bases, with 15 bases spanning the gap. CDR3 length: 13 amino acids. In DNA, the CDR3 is TGTGCCATCTCCCCGAGGAGGGATCAGCCCCAGCATTTT. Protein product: CAISPRRDQPQHF.

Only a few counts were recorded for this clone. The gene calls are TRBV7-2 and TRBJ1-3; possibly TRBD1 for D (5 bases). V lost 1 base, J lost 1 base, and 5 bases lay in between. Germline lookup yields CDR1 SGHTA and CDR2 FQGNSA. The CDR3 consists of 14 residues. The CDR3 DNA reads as TGTGCCAGCAGCTTAGGGACATCTGGAAACACCATATATTTT. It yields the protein CASSLGTSGNTIYF.

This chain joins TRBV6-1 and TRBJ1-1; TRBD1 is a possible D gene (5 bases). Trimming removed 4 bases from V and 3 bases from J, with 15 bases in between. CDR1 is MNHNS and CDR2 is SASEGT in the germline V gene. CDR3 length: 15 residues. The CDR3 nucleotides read TGTGCCAGCAGTGCTAGACAGTTGGGCGACACTGAAGCTTTCTTT. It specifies CASSARQLGDTEAFF.

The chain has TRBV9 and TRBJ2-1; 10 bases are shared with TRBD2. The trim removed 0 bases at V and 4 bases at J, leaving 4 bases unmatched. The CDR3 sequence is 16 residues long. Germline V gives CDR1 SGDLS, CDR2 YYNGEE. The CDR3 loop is CASSVGASGGYNEQFF. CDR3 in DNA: TGTGCCAGCAGCGTAGGGGCTAGCGGGGGATACAATGAGCAGTTCTTC. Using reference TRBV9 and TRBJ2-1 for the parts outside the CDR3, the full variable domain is DSGVTQTPKHLITATGQRVTLRCSPRSGDLSVYWYQQSLDQGLQFLIQYYNGEERAKGNILERFSAQQFPDLHSELNLSSLELGDSALYFCASSVGASGGYNEQFFGPGTRLTVL.

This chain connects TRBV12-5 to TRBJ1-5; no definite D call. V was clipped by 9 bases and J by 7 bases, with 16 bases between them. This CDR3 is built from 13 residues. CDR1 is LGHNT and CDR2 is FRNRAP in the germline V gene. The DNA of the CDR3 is TGTGCTAGCAACATGGCAGTTCAGCAGCCCCAGCATTTT. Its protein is CASNMAVQQPQHF. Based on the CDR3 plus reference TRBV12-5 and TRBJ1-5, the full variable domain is DARVTQTPRHKVTEMGQEVTMRCQPILGHNTVFWYRQTMMQGLELLAYFRNRAPLDDSGMPKDRFSAEMPDATLATLKIQPSEPRDSAVYFCASNMAVQQPQHFGDGTRLSIL.